This TCR beta chain was captured by sequencing in a study of T cell repertoires in cytomegalovirus infection. Overall study context: Use of recently identified HLA-C-restricted and well-studied HLA-B-restricted CMV epitopes was part of the study. Based on public TCR beta signatures, there were indications of CMV infection and of a matching HLA type. Findings and limits, study-wide: Adding up the frequency of public TCR beta families identified people who carried CMV plus the relevant HLA. Clonotypes of TCR beta that were HLA-C-restricted and CMV-specific dominated the ex vivo response.

Each CDR3 protein is one row after TCRdb ran MiXCR on the reads. The sample contains about half a million distinct CDR3 sequences, roughly a third of which appear only once. This CDR3 comprises 12 residues. The V and J ends lost 5 bases and 7 bases respectively, with 11 bases between them. The germline V gene encodes CDR1 LNHDA and CDR2 SQIVND (reference sequence). In this sample, this clonotype turned up a few times. What it recognizes is unknown. The sequences come from cultured PBMCs, collected from culture after CMV antigen stimulation. The J gene is TRBJ1-1, the V gene TRBV19; D is unclear. The clonotype comes from a human donor in good health (CMV status not recorded). Some clones in this sample may be carry-over from other donors' samples. The CDR3 reads CASSSTGVEAFF. DNA of the CDR3: TGTGCCAGTAGTTCCACTGGCGTTGAAGCTTTCTTT.